These 26 T cell receptor beta chains originate from one sample sequenced in a study of shared clonotypes between healthy human individuals. CD8 cells classed as naive were CD45RO-negative and positively selected for CCR7, excluding terminally differentiated effector memory CD45RA+ cells. Method: immunoSEQ multiplex PCR; TCRdb's copy keeps in-frame clones and lacks some. Of about 800,000 clones in the sample, roughly 96% were seen once. Sequencing was carried out using naive CD8+ T cells sorted from blood. All receptors derive from a man aged 25 to 45 in good health.

The CDR3 bases are TGTGCCAGCAGCGTAGGGGGACTAGCGGGAGATGAGCAGTTCTTC. Protein sequence: CASSVGGLAGDEQFF. This sequence joins TRBV9 and TRBJ2-1, with 14 bases aligning to TRBD2. The CDR3 sequence is 15 residues long. CDR1 is SGDLS, CDR2 YYNGEE, per germline. V shed 0 bases, J shed 8 bases, and the junction held 1 base outside the gene matches.

A remark on this clone: Other DNA sequences in the sample encode the same CDR3. J is TRBJ2-1 and V is TRBV29-1; D is unclear. The CDR3 has 13 amino acids. The germline gives CDR1 SQVTM, CDR2 ANQGSEA. The V and J ends lost 4 bases and 3 bases respectively, with 10 bases between them. CDR3 coding DNA: TGCAGCGTTGTACGGCTAGACTACAATGAGCAGTTCTTC. Residues: CSVVRLDYNEQFF.

This chain connects TRBV14 to TRBJ2-3, with D perhaps matching TRBD2 (5 bases). V was cut by 8 bases and J by 3 bases, with 9 bases left in between. The CDR3 contains 12 residues. CDR1 is SGHDN and CDR2 is FVKESK in the germline V gene. CDR3 region: CASSAVTDTQYF. Here the CDR3 DNA reads TGTGCCAGCTCAGCGGTGACAGATACGCAGTATTTT.

The chain couples TRBV28 to TRBJ2-7; no clear D. The ends were cut back, 8 bases at V and 5 bases at J, with 7 bases in the middle. The CDR3 contains 10 residues. Germline V CDR1 and CDR2: MDHEN, SYDVKM. CDR3 amino acids: CASGWNEQYF. CDR3 DNA: TGTGCCAGCGGCTGGAACGAGCAGTACTTC.

The chain combines TRBV2 with TRBJ2-7; 8 nucleotides agree with TRBD1. V lost 6 bases, J lost 9 bases, and 1 base stayed unmatched. There are 10 residues in the CDR3. Germline CDR1 reads SNHLY; CDR2 reads FYNNEI. The DNA of the CDR3 is TGTGCCAGCAGGGGGACAGGGCAGTACTTC. Residues: CASRGTGQYF.

As regards this clone: In the same sample, other DNA sequences code for this CDR3. The rearrangement uses TRBV9 and TRBJ1-1, with D hard to call. This CDR3 contains 13 residues. V shed 0 bases and J shed 1 base, with 4 bases lying between them. Germline CDR1 is SGDLS and CDR2 is YYNGEE. The CDR3 loop is CASSVEGNTEAFF. The DNA of the CDR3 is TGTGCCAGCAGCGTAGAAGGGAACACTGAAGCTTTCTTT.

This chain links TRBV7-3 with TRBJ2-1, with 9 nucleotides matching TRBD1. V was clipped by 0 bases and J by 6 bases; unmatched bases: 3. This CDR3 has 15 residues. The germline V gene encodes CDR1 SGHTA and CDR2 FQGTGA. Here the CDR3 reads CASSLTVTGGNEQFF. DNA of the CDR3: TGTGCCAGCAGCTTAACTGTGACAGGGGGCAATGAGCAGTTCTTC. Using reference TRBV7-3 and TRBJ2-1 for the parts outside the CDR3, the full variable domain is GAGVSQTPSNKVTEKGKYVELRCDPISGHTALYWYRQSLGQGPEFLIYFQGTGAADDSGLPNDRFFAVRPEGSVSTLKIQRTERGDSAVYLCASSLTVTGGNEQFFGPGTRLTVL.

The chain recombines TRBV6-5 with TRBJ1-3; perhaps TRBD1 as D (5 bases). Germline-derived CDR1 and CDR2 are MNHEY and SVGAGI. The CDR3 totals 15 residues. V dropped 10 bases and J dropped 0 bases, with 16 bases sitting between them. The CDR3 DNA reads as TGTGCCACCCAAGGCTTTGACAGCTCTGGAAACACCATATATTTT. Translated, it gives CATQGFDSSGNTIYF.

V and J are TRBV28 and TRBJ1-1, with a weak D call TRBD1 (5 bases). V was shortened by 6 bases and J by 11 bases, with 22 bases between the two germline ends. The CDR3 sequence is 14 residues long. Germline lookup yields CDR1 MDHEN and CDR2 SYDVKM. DNA for the CDR3: TGTGCCAGCAGCCGCTATGGGGCGGGGGTTATGGCTTTCTTT. It encodes CASSRYGAGVMAFF.

The chain recombines TRBV19 with TRBJ2-3; 8 bases agree with TRBD2. V shed 3 bases, J shed 2 bases, and the junction held 4 bases outside the gene matches. Germline values: CDR1 LNHDA, CDR2 SQIVND (reference sequence). The CDR3 loop spans 15 amino acids. This CDR3 reads CASSMTSANTDTQYF. In DNA form, the CDR3 reads TGTGCCAGTAGTATGACTAGCGCCAACACAGATACGCAGTATTTT.

This clone was recorded only once. This chain links TRBV7-8 with TRBJ1-1; D is ambiguous. CDR3 length: 17 residues. CDR1 and CDR2 from the germline V gene are SGHVS and FQNEAQ. Trimming took 4 bases from V and 2 from J, leaving 20 bases between them. DNA of the CDR3: TGTGCCAGCAGCTCCGGCGCTACCTGGGGATCTAACACTGAAGCTTTCTTT. Translating gives CASSSGATWGSNTEAFF.

The genes are TRBV4-1 and TRBJ1-4; the match to TRBD1 covers 8 bases. J was trimmed by 5 bases and V by 1 base; bases with no gene match: 6. CDR3 length equals 16 residues. In germline, CDR1 is MGHRA, CDR2 YSYEKL. The CDR3 region is CASSQVDRGENEKLFF. The CDR3 nucleotides read TGCGCCAGCAGCCAAGTCGACAGGGGAGAGAATGAAAAACTGTTTTTT.

The DNA of the CDR3 is TGCACCAGCAGCCAGGGGACAGGGGATTCCTACGAGCAGTACTTC. Its protein product is CTSSQGTGDSYEQYF. The genes are TRBV1 and TRBJ2-7; TRBD1 was called by the table and not checked on the DNA. TRBV1 is a known pseudogene. This CDR3 has 15 amino acids.

The chain links TRBV28 to TRBJ2-1; TRBD2 matches 7 bases. Germline V CDR1 and CDR2: MDHEN, SYDVKM. CDR3 size: 16 residues. V lost 3 bases, J lost 1 base, and 6 bases stayed unmatched. This CDR3 reads CASSFFGEGSYNEQFF. In nucleotides, the CDR3 is TGTGCCAGCAGTTTTTTTGGGGAGGGATCCTACAATGAGCAGTTCTTC. Full variable domain (rest looked up from reference TRBV28 and TRBJ2-1): DVKVTQSSRYLVKRTGEKVFLECVQDMDHENMFWYRQDPGLGLRLIYFSYDVKMKEKGDIPEGYSVSREKKERFSLILESASTNQTSMYLCASSFFGEGSYNEQFFGPGTRLTVL.

The chain uses TRBV29-1 and TRBJ2-2; TRBD2 might be the D (6 bases). Germline CDR1 and CDR2: SQVTM and ANQGSEA. The CDR3 has 14 residues. The V end was cut by 3 bases, the J end by 6 bases, with 14 bases between. CDR3 sequence reads: CSVDLNGLSGELFF. The DNA of the CDR3 is TGCAGCGTTGACCTGAATGGACTATCCGGGGAGCTGTTTTTT.

V is TRBV19 and J is TRBJ2-7, with D unresolved. The CDR3 spans 14 residues. Trimming removed 3 bases at V and 6 bases at J, with 15 bases between. Germline V lookup: CDR1 LNHDA, CDR2 SQIVND (reference sequence). In nucleotides, the CDR3 is TGTGCCAGTAGTATCTCGCCCGCTGTTGGCGAGCAGTACTTC. It is translated as CASSISPAVGEQYF.

V is TRBV5-4 and J is TRBJ2-1, with 7 positions matching TRBD1. The CDR3 is made up of 14 amino acids. The J segment lost 6 bases and the V segment lost 1 base, leaving 4 bases of the junction unmatched. In germline, CDR1 is SGHNT, CDR2 YYREEE (reference sequence). This chain's CDR3 is CASSLTGERNEQFF. CDR3 sequence (DNA): TGTGCCAGCAGCTTGACAGGGGAGCGCAATGAGCAGTTCTTC.

The chain combines TRBV28 with TRBJ2-1; D unresolved. Germline CDR1 is MDHEN and CDR2 is SYDVKM. This CDR3 is 16 amino acids long. Deletions cut 8 bases from V and 3 bases from J, with 20 bases between. CDR3 DNA: TGTGCCAGCCGCCGCTTAGACGGTACAATCTACAATGAGCAGTTCTTC. This translates into CASRRLDGTIYNEQFF.

The chain couples TRBV7-8 to TRBJ2-1, with 9 bases fitting TRBD2. Trimming took 2 bases from V and 8 from J; bases not matched to a gene: 7. Per germline, CDR1 SGHVS and CDR2 FQNEAQ. This CDR3 has 15 amino acids. The CDR3 loop is CASSLWASGIDEQFF. The DNA for the CDR3 is TGTGCCAGCAGCTTATGGGCTAGCGGGATCGATGAGCAGTTCTTC.

The chain links TRBV5-6 to TRBJ2-1, with D tentatively TRBD1 (6 bases). Between the trimmed V and J ends, which lost 2 bases and 6 bases, there was a span of 15 bases. The V gene's germline CDR1 is SGHDT and CDR2 YYEEEE. This CDR3 region has 15 residues. The CDR3 here is CASSFFPGEANEQFF. Written as DNA, the CDR3 is TGTGCCAGCAGCTTTTTTCCAGGGGAAGCCAATGAGCAGTTCTTC.

The V gene is TRBV6-5, the J gene TRBJ2-1; D is unclear. Trimming took 4 bases from V and 8 from J, leaving 12 bases between them. CDR1 MNHEY and CDR2 SVGAGI come from the germline V gene. This CDR3 is 13 amino acids long. In nucleotides, the CDR3 is TGTGCCAGCAGTTCCCTCTTGGGGTATGAGCAGTTCTTC. This translates into CASSSLLGYEQFF.

Regarding this clone: Other DNA sequences in this sample translate to the same CDR3. V is TRBV2 and J is TRBJ2-7; no firm D call. Germline V gene data show CDR1 as SNHLY and CDR2 as FYNNEI. The CDR3 contains 11 residues. V gave up 4 bases and J gave up 0 bases, with 1 base separating them. The CDR3 is CASSGSYEQYF. The CDR3 coding sequence is TGTGCCAGCAGTGGCTCCTACGAGCAGTACTTC.

V and J are TRBV2 and TRBJ2-7; no firm D call. V was pared by 4 bases and J by 4 bases, with 8 bases between. The CDR3 consists of 12 residues. CDR1 and CDR2 from the germline V gene are SNHLY and FYNNEI. The chain's CDR3 is CASSVSPYEQYF. CDR3 bases: TGTGCCAGCAGTGTTTCCCCTTACGAGCAGTACTTC.

CDR3 in DNA: TGTGCCAGCACCCATAGGTCTAACTACGAGCAGTACTTC. The encoded protein is CASTHRSNYEQYF. The chain joins TRBV7-9 to TRBJ2-7; no clear D gene. The germline V gene has CDR1 SEHNR and CDR2 FQNEAQ (reference sequence). Trimming took 7 bases from V and 3 from J, leaving 13 bases between them. The CDR3 consists of 13 residues.

The chain couples TRBV5-1 to TRBJ2-1, with 7 bases lining up with TRBD1. The CDR3 has 12 amino acids. The J segment lost 11 bases and the V segment lost 4 bases, leaving 6 bases of the junction unmatched. Germline CDR1 reads SGHRS; CDR2 reads YFSETQ. In nucleotides, the CDR3 is TGCGCCAGCAGCCCTGACAGGGTTCAGCAGTTCTTC. Residues: CASSPDRVQQFF.

As concerns this clone: The sample holds other DNA sequences that translate to the same CDR3. The chain links TRBV6-1 to TRBJ2-7; 11 bases agree with TRBD2. The germline CDR1 and CDR2 sequences are MNHNS and SASEGT. J was trimmed by 4 bases and V by 2 bases; bases with no gene match: 4. This CDR3 comprises 15 residues. CDR3 nucleotide sequence: TGTGCCAGCAGTGAATTCCTAGCGGGAGGATACGAGCAGTACTTC. Translated: CASSEFLAGGYEQYF.